Below are 7 T cell receptor beta chains sequenced from a single sample in a study of blood T cell repertoires in COVID-19. Method: immunoSEQ multiplex PCR; TCRdb's copy keeps in-frame clones and lacks some. Among 150,000 to 170,000 clones, 84% were seen once, and the ten largest hold roughly 7%. Specimen: PBMCs or T cells enriched from blood (not recorded which). The origin of the receptors is a man in his forties or fifties who had recovered from COVID-19.

The count of this clone is one. The gene calls are TRBV2 and TRBJ1-5, with D possibly being TRBD1 (5 bases). Germline lookup yields CDR1 SNHLY and CDR2 FYNNEI. V was shortened by 6 bases and J by 0 bases, with 12 bases between the two germline ends. The CDR3 consists of 15 residues. The DNA of the CDR3 is TGTGCCAGCAGACGAACAGGAAATAGCAATCAGCCCCAGCATTTT. Its translation: CASRRTGNSNQPQHF.

V gene TRBV4-1 combines with J gene TRBJ1-3; 10 bases match TRBD1. The J segment lost 4 bases and the V segment lost 0 bases, leaving 3 bases of the junction unmatched. The CDR3 extends over 16 amino acids. Germline-derived CDR1 and CDR2 are MGHRA and YSYEKL. CDR3: CASSQEGQGRGNTIYF. CDR3 DNA sequence: TGCGCCAGCAGCCAAGAGGGACAGGGGAGGGGAAACACCATATATTTT.

This clone was recorded only once. The gene calls are TRBV2 and TRBJ1-3; maybe TRBD1 (6 bases). The CDR3 length is 12 residues. Germline CDR1 SNHLY, CDR2 FYNNEI. Trimming shortened V by 6 bases and J by 3 bases, and 6 bases separated the two germline ends. The CDR3 reads CASRDSGNTIYF. The CDR3 region has the DNA TGTGCCAGCAGGGACAGTGGAAACACCATATATTTT.

The genes are TRBV6-4 and TRBJ2-1; a weak D match, TRBD2 (6 bases). Germline V gives CDR1 MRHNA, CDR2 SNTAGT. V lost 5 bases and J lost 4, with 15 bases in between. The CDR3 sequence is 15 residues long. The CDR3 DNA sequence: TGTGCCAGCAGTCTTGACCGGGGGTCATACAATGAGCAGTTCTTC. Amino acid sequence: CASSLDRGSYNEQFF.

This rearrangement joins TRBV5-1 to TRBJ2-1; TRBD1 matches at 7 bases. Germline V gene lookup returns CDR1 SGHRS and CDR2 YFSETQ. The junction had 9 bases not matched to a gene; V was cut back by 0 bases and J by 9 bases. The CDR3 spans 15 residues. The CDR3 protein is CASSLEFPTGSEQFF. Here the CDR3 DNA reads TGCGCCAGCAGCTTGGAGTTTCCGACAGGGAGTGAGCAGTTCTTC.

This chain connects TRBV11-3 to TRBJ1-1, with TRBD1 matching 7 bases. The junction had 10 bases not matched to a gene; V was cut back by 6 bases and J by 0 bases. This CDR3 comprises 16 residues. CDR1 and CDR2 (germline): SGHNT, YENEEA. Written as DNA, the CDR3 is TGTGCCAGCAGTTTCGGACAGGCTCGCATGAACACTGAAGCTTTCTTT. It encodes CASSFGQARMNTEAFF.

This clone was counted a few times. J is TRBJ2-7 and V is TRBV11-3; possible D gene TRBD2, 6 bases. The V and J ends lost 5 bases and 7 bases respectively, with 15 bases between them. The germline CDR1 and CDR2 sequences are SGHNT and YENEEA. The CDR3 extends over 13 amino acids. As DNA, the CDR3 is TGTGCCAGCAGCGTCCGGGACTTAAGAGAGCAGTACTTC. Translation gives CASSVRDLREQYF.